The entry below gives a single T cell receptor beta chain sequence along with its context. In the original processing: Reference gene primer amplification in the assay estimated nucleated cell counts. Assay used: immunoSEQ multiplex PCR; TCRdb lists only in-frame clones, some missing. The DNA was the basis for D and trimming; V, J and clone size are from that table. The sample carries about 210,000 clones, around four fifths recorded once. V was trimmed by 1 base and J by 5 bases, leaving 18 bases between them. Germline V CDR1 and CDR2: SGHAT, FQNNGV. The CDR3 consists of 17 residues. This entry belongs to a study of blood T cell repertoires in COVID-19. As for the study in general: Acute-phase and convalescent COVID-19 samples originated in the United States, Italy and Spain.

The origin of this receptor is a woman in her forties or fifties with active or convalescent COVID-19. This chain joins TRBV11-2 and TRBJ1-3, with a possible D match to TRBD1 (5 bases). Sequenced sample: peripheral blood. The DNA for the CDR3 is TGTGCCAGCAGCTTAGGAACACCCGGGGGTGGTCGAAACACCATATATTTT. Amino acids: CASSLGTPGGGRNTIYF.